The 18 T cell receptor beta chains presented below share a single source sample, sequenced in a study of cytomegalovirus exposure and HLA in healthy donors. 13 Jbeta primers and 60 Vbeta primers were used for the PCR. The data were produced by immunoSEQ multiplex PCR, yet TCRdb's version contains in-frame clones alone and is incomplete. There are 200,000 to 250,000 clones in the sample; around 80% occur only once, and 2.5% to 3% lies in the top ten. Sequenced sample: PBMCs. Source of these receptors: an older woman in good health and CMV-seropositive.

This clone has more than one count but fewer than ten. This rearrangement joins TRBV5-6 to TRBJ1-2, with TRBD1 matching 7 bases. CDR1 is SGHDT, CDR2 YYEEEE, per germline. V shed 4 bases and J 0 bases; nucleotides not matched to a gene: 12. The CDR3 loop spans 17 amino acids. The CDR3 DNA sequence: TGTGCCAGCAGCCTGATCCAGGGGGAGATGACTAACTATGGCTACACCTTC. Translated: CASSLIQGEMTNYGYTF.

The chain links TRBV19 to TRBJ1-1; 10 bases match TRBD1. CDR3 length equals 12 residues. V dropped 6 bases and J dropped 7; count of bases not matched to a gene: 2. Germline V gene sequence: CDR1 LNHDA, CDR2 SQIVND (reference sequence). CDR3 protein: CASSRDRGEAFF. The CDR3 nucleotides are TGTGCCAGTAGCCGGGACAGGGGTGAAGCTTTCTTT. Full variable domain (outside the CDR3, taken from reference TRBV19 and TRBJ1-1): DGGITQSPKYLFRKEGQNVTLSCEQNLNHDAMYWYRQDPGQGLRLIYYSQIVNDFQKGDIAEGYSVSREKKESFPLTVTSAQKNPTAFYLCASSRDRGEAFFGQGTRLTVV.

This chain uses TRBV7-3 with TRBJ2-1, with 11 bases fitting TRBD2. J gave up 5 bases and V 5 bases, and 5 bases lay outside the gene matches. This CDR3 comprises 15 residues. Germline V gene sequence: CDR1 SGHTA, CDR2 FQGTGA. The CDR3 protein is CASSPSGGPHNEQFF. The CDR3 DNA reads as TGTGCCAGCAGCCCTAGCGGGGGGCCTCACAATGAGCAGTTCTTC.

The CDR3 is CASSPLLGLGDTEAFF. DNA for the CDR3: TGTGCCAGCAGTCCACTCCTCGGGCTAGGGGACACTGAAGCTTTCTTT. The rearrangement joins TRBV28 to TRBJ1-1, with D tentatively TRBD1 (5 bases). Looked up from germline, CDR1 is MDHEN and CDR2 is SYDVKM. This CDR3 comprises 16 residues. Trimming cost V 5 bases and J 3 bases, with 19 bases left between them.

J is TRBJ1-1 and V is TRBV2; TRBD1 matches at 9 bases. The CDR3 has 15 amino acids. Germline CDR1 reads SNHLY; CDR2 reads FYNNEI. V was pared by 7 bases and J by 5 bases, with 11 bases of the junction left unmatched. The DNA for the CDR3 is TGTGCCAGCACCTTCCTGGGACAGGGCGGGACTGAAGCTTTCTTT. Protein sequence: CASTFLGQGGTEAFF.

The chain has TRBV6-1 and TRBJ2-3; D might be TRBD2 (5 bases). CDR3 length equals 12 residues. V was clipped by 5 bases and J by 6 bases, with 9 bases between them. CDR1 is MNHNS, CDR2 SASEGT, per germline. The CDR3 reads CASSSPGDTQYF. CDR3 in DNA: TGTGCCAGCAGTTCTCCGGGGGATACGCAGTATTTT.

The CDR3 here is CASSQSTDGEQYF. CDR3 DNA sequence: TGCGCCAGCAGCCAATCGACAGATGGCGAGCAGTACTTC. This sequence joins TRBV5-1 and TRBJ2-7; D perhaps matches TRBD1 (5 bases). This CDR3 is built from 13 residues. Between the trimmed V and J ends, which lost 4 bases and 6 bases, there was a span of 14 bases. Germline V gene lookup returns CDR1 SGHRS and CDR2 YFSETQ.

The chain is built from TRBV18 and TRBJ1-5; weak D call: TRBD1 (6 bases). The CDR3 length is 14 residues. Trimming cost V 4 bases and J 3 bases, with 10 bases left between them. The V gene's germline CDR1 is KGHSH and CDR2 LQKENI. The CDR3 loop reads CASSRTESNQPQHF. The CDR3, as DNA: TGTGCCAGCTCACGGACAGAGTCCAATCAGCCCCAGCATTTT.

The V and J genes are TRBV30 and TRBJ1-1; 7 nucleotides agree with TRBD1. Trimming at V came to 3 bases and at J to 5 bases, leaving 0 bases not matched to a gene. Germline CDR1 is GTSNPN and CDR2 is SVGIG (reference sequence). The CDR3 is made up of 11 amino acids. The CDR3 loop is CAWRGQTEAFF. The DNA of the CDR3 is TGTGCCTGGAGGGGACAGACTGAAGCTTTCTTT.

The chain links TRBV11-2 to TRBJ2-1; 16 bases agree with TRBD2. CDR1 and CDR2 from the germline V gene are SGHAT and FQNNGV. The CDR3 consists of 20 residues. J was trimmed by 5 bases and V by 0 bases; bases with no gene match: 10. In nucleotides, the CDR3 is TGTGCCAGCAGCTTAGATATGTTGGGGACTAGCGGGGGGGCTAACAATGAGCAGTTCTTC. Translation: CASSLDMLGTSGGANNEQFF. The full variable domain, completed using reference TRBV11-2 and TRBJ2-1, is EAGVAQSPRYKIIEKRQSVAFWCNPISGHATLYWYQQILGQGPKLLIQFQNNGVVDDSQLPKDRFSAERLKGVDSTLKIQPAKLEDSAVYLCASSLDMLGTSGGANNEQFFGPGTRLTVL.

This clone was observed a handful of times. V is TRBV30 and J is TRBJ1-5, with a tentative D call TRBD1 (5 bases). Between the trimmed V and J ends, which lost 3 bases and 5 bases, there was a span of 11 bases. CDR3 length: 13 amino acids. The germline V gene has CDR1 GTSNPN and CDR2 SVGIG (reference sequence). CDR3 nucleotide sequence: TGTGCCTGGAGCCCACAGGCGGATCAGCCCCAGCATTTT. Its protein product is CAWSPQADQPQHF.

The V gene is TRBV5-1, the J gene TRBJ1-1; possible D gene TRBD1, 5 bases. CDR1 and CDR2 from the germline V gene are SGHRS and YFSETQ. The CDR3 covers 14 residues. V was shortened by 3 bases and J by 1 base, with 10 bases between the two germline ends. CDR3 residues: CASSWGLPNTEAFF. The CDR3 DNA reads TGCGCCAGCAGCTGGGGACTGCCGAACACTGAAGCTTTCTTT.

The chain has TRBV27 and TRBJ1-6, with D perhaps matching TRBD1 (5 bases). Looked up from germline, CDR1 is MNHEY and CDR2 is SMNVEV (reference sequence). The CDR3 sequence is 16 residues long. Trimming left V 0 bases short and J 2 bases short, with 8 bases between. Here the CDR3 DNA reads TGTGCCAGCAGTTTATCGTGGGGCCCCTATAATTCACCCCTCCACTTT. The encoded protein is CASSLSWGPYNSPLHF.

V and J are TRBV18 and TRBJ2-7, with D perhaps matching TRBD2 (6 bases). Trimming stripped 4 bases from V and 1 base from J, with 17 bases between. Germline lookup yields CDR1 KGHSH and CDR2 LQKENI. The CDR3 has 16 residues. CDR3 amino acids: CASSQVGGRESYEQYF. The CDR3 DNA is TGTGCCAGCTCACAGGTTGGGGGACGGGAGTCCTACGAGCAGTACTTC.

The sample holds a few counts of this clone. V usage is TRBV7-2 and J usage is TRBJ2-1; 7 bases are shared with TRBD1. The CDR3 runs to 15 residues. Germline CDR1 is SGHTA and CDR2 is FQGNSA. Trimming took 7 bases from V and 5 from J; bases not matched to a gene: 11. The CDR3 DNA is TGTGCCAGCACCCCCTCGACAGGGCGCAACAATGAGCAGTTCTTC. It encodes CASTPSTGRNNEQFF.

The chain recombines TRBV2 with TRBJ1-5; 7 nucleotides align to TRBD1. The CDR3 has 14 residues. With 5 bases clipped from V and 7 bases from J, the junction kept 8 bases outside the gene matches. CDR1 is SNHLY, CDR2 FYNNEI, per germline. CDR3 in amino acids: CASSTQGVGQPQHF. As DNA, the CDR3 is TGTGCCAGCAGTACTCAGGGGGTAGGGCAGCCCCAGCATTTT.

The chain uses TRBV19 and TRBJ2-3; D gene unclear. The germline V and J ends were trimmed by 5 bases and 3 bases, with 6 bases remaining between them. Germline V gene data show CDR1 as LNHDA and CDR2 as SQIVND (reference sequence). The CDR3 extends over 12 amino acids. The CDR3: CASSSVTDTQYF. CDR3 DNA sequence: TGTGCCAGTAGTTCCGTTACAGATACGCAGTATTTT. Complete variable domain (other parts from reference TRBV19 and TRBJ2-3): DGGITQSPKYLFRKEGQNVTLSCEQNLNHDAMYWYRQDPGQGLRLIYYSQIVNDFQKGDIAEGYSVSREKKESFPLTVTSAQKNPTAFYLCASSSVTDTQYFGPGTRLTVL.

This chain links TRBV27 with TRBJ2-1, with 7 bases aligning to TRBD2. Unmatched junction bases numbered 5, after V lost 8 bases and J lost 4 bases. The CDR3 runs 13 residues. The germline gives CDR1 MNHEY, CDR2 SMNVEV (reference sequence). The CDR3 DNA reads TGTGCCAGCGGGGCTAGCGGATACAATGAGCAGTTCTTC. Translating it yields CASGASGYNEQFF.